One sample yielded the 21 T cell receptor beta chains listed below, sequenced in a study of low-dose radiotherapy and immunotherapy resistance in tumors. The PCR that amplified TCRs ran for approximately 20 cycles, relying on a constant-region primer and a V-primer adapter. TCRdb redid the calling of the reads with MiXCR, one entry per CDR3 protein. The repertoire has tens of thousands of distinct CDR3 sequences, approximately 10% of them found once; the top ten carry about 6%. Time point in this sample: before trial treatment. The sequencing here drew on PBMCs, taken before treatment. Receptors were obtained from a female donor with ovarian cancer.

This clonotype was recorded many times. J is TRBJ2-7 and V is TRBV24-1, with 8 bases identical to TRBD1. Germline CDR1 is KGHDR and CDR2 is SFDVKD. Trimming took 4 bases from V and 2 from J; bases not matched to a gene: 6. CDR3 size: 15 residues. This chain's CDR3 is CATSDPRTGTYEQYF. The CDR3 DNA reads as TGTGCCACCAGTGACCCGAGGACAGGGACCTACGAGCAGTACTTC.

The J gene is TRBJ1-6, the V gene TRBV30; TRBD1 might be the D (5 bases). Trimming cost V 5 bases and J 3 bases, with 14 bases left between them. Germline loops: CDR1 GTSNPN, CDR2 SVGIG (reference sequence). The CDR3 totals 15 residues. The CDR3 is CAWGPPGLYNSPLHF. Here the CDR3 DNA reads TGTGCCTGGGGTCCCCCGGGGCTCTATAATTCACCCCTCCACTTT.

As for this clonotype: It differs at one base from a far larger clone, so likely a read error. The chain couples TRBV5-1 to TRBJ2-4; D might be TRBD1 or TRBD2, each matching 5 bases. From germline, CDR1 is SGHRS and CDR2 YFSETQ. The CDR3 has 17 residues. The CDR3 DNA is TGTGCCATCAGCAGCCACCTCGGGGCTATAGCCAAAAACATTCAGTACTTC. Its translation is CAISSHLGAIAKNIQYF.

There are many counts of this clonotype. V usage is TRBV15 and J usage is TRBJ2-4; D unresolved. The length of the CDR3 is 14 residues. Trimming cost V 9 bases and J 4 bases, with 16 bases left between them. Germline loops: CDR1 LNHNV, CDR2 YYDKDF (reference sequence). The CDR3 bases are TGTGCCACTAGCCCCGCAGCCCTGAAAAACATTCAGTACTTC. Translated, it gives CATSPAALKNIQYF.

This clonotype was recorded many times. The rearrangement joins TRBV3-1 to TRBJ1-1; D gene uncertain. With 0 bases removed from V and 4 bases from J, the gap between germline ends came to 9 bases. The CDR3 totals 14 residues. Germline lookup yields CDR1 LGHDT and CDR2 YNNKEL (reference sequence). This chain's CDR3 is CASSQETPGTEAFF. As DNA, the CDR3 is TGTGCCAGCAGCCAAGAAACTCCGGGCACTGAAGCTTTCTTT.

At least ten counts were recorded for this clonotype. V and J are TRBV5-1 and TRBJ1-1; a weak D match, TRBD1 (5 bases). V was trimmed by 0 bases and J by 3 bases, leaving 6 bases between them. CDR3 size: 13 residues. From germline, CDR1 is SGHRS and CDR2 YFSETQ. CDR3 region: CASSLVGDTEAFF. The CDR3 DNA reads TGCGCCAGCAGCTTGGTAGGGGACACTGAAGCTTTCTTT.

Turning to this clonotype: This likely traces to a read error, being one base from a far larger clone. The V and J genes are TRBV29-1 and TRBJ2-7; the D gene is possibly TRBD1 (6 bases). With the DNA end fitting TRBJ2-1 better, the J assignment may be wrong. This CDR3 is 16 amino acids long. Germline V gene data show CDR1 as SQVTM and CDR2 as ANQGSEA. DNA of the CDR3: TGCAGCGTTGGAAGCAGGGGAACGAGCTCCTACAATGAGCAGTTCTTC. Amino acids: CSVGSRGTSSYNEQFF.

The rearrangement uses TRBV5-6 and TRBJ2-5; tentative D call: TRBD1 (6 bases). CDR3 length: 13 residues. Per germline, CDR1 SGHDT and CDR2 YYEEEE. V was trimmed by 2 bases and J by 7 bases, leaving 12 bases between them. The CDR3 sequence is CASSFFIGGTQYF. CDR3 coding DNA: TGTGCCAGCAGCTTCTTCATAGGGGGGACCCAGTACTTC.

This clonotype has a count of ten or more. The chain employs TRBV20-1 and TRBJ2-5, with 9 bases lining up with TRBD2. The CDR3 is 20 residues long. CDR1 DFQATT and CDR2 SNEGSKA come from the germline V gene (reference sequence). V trimming: 3 bases; J trimming: 3 bases; junction bases outside the gene matches: 23. The CDR3 sequence: CSASPPRGRGGRSGEETQYF. CDR3 sequence (DNA): TGCAGTGCTAGCCCCCCCCGCGGGCGGGGGGGCCGGAGTGGGGAAGAGACCCAGTACTTC.

This clonotype was recorded at least ten times. The rearrangement joins TRBV20-1 to TRBJ1-2; a weak D match, TRBD1 (5 bases). The ends were cut back, 6 bases at V and 2 bases at J, with 16 bases in the middle. The germline V gene encodes CDR1 DFQATT and CDR2 SNEGSKA (reference sequence). The CDR3 consists of 14 residues. In DNA, the CDR3 is TGCAGTGCCGGGGAGGGTCGGGGGAACTATGGCTACACCTTC. Protein sequence: CSAGEGRGNYGYTF.

This clonotype was counted at least ten times. The chain uses TRBV2 and TRBJ2-1, with 8 nucleotides matching TRBD1. The CDR3 consists of 15 residues. V lost 6 bases to trimming and J lost 3 bases; unmatched junction nucleotides: 7. Germline-derived CDR1 and CDR2 are SNHLY and FYNNEI. In DNA form, the CDR3 reads TGTGCCAGCAGCCCTGGACAGGGAAACTACAATGAGCAGTTCTTC. Protein product: CASSPGQGNYNEQFF.

Only one count was recorded for this clonotype. The chain has TRBV9 and TRBJ1-5; possible D gene TRBD1, 5 bases. Germline lookup yields CDR1 SGDLS and CDR2 YYNGEE. Trimming removed 3 bases from V and 1 base from J, with 11 bases in between. This CDR3 has 15 amino acids. CDR3 in DNA: TGTGCCAGCAGCGGGGACGGGGCGAGCAATCAGCCCCAGCATTTT. Residues: CASSGDGASNQPQHF.

This clonotype was observed at least ten times. This chain joins TRBV5-1 and TRBJ1-6, with 8 bases aligning to TRBD1. Trimming removed 4 bases from V and 9 bases from J; junction bases left unmatched: 9. The V gene's germline CDR1 is SGHRS and CDR2 YFSETQ. This CDR3 is built from 15 residues. DNA of the CDR3: TGCGCCAGCAGCCCAGGACAGGGTGAACGTTCACCCCTCCACTTT. Encoded protein: CASSPGQGERSPLHF.

This clonotype was seen ten or more times. V and J are TRBV19 and TRBJ2-3, with D unclear. Germline lookup yields CDR1 LNHDA and CDR2 SQIVND (reference sequence). The CDR3 sequence is 13 residues long. V was clipped by 4 bases and J by 2 bases, with 7 bases between them. Here the CDR3 reads CASSTIFTDTQYF. In DNA form, the CDR3 reads TGTGCCAGTAGTACCATCTTCACAGATACGCAGTATTTT.

This clonotype was seen at least ten times. The V call is TRBV7-3, the J call TRBJ2-1; 7 positions agree with TRBD2. Germline CDR1 is SGHTA and CDR2 is FQGTGA. CDR3 size: 14 residues. V was clipped by 0 bases and J by 8 bases; unmatched bases: 4. The DNA for the CDR3 is TGTGCCAGCAGCTTAACGAGCGGGATGGATGAGCAGTTCTTC. This codes for CASSLTSGMDEQFF.

This clonotype has ten or more counts. The chain has TRBV12-5 and TRBJ1-5; no definite D call. Trimming removed 1 base at V and 1 base at J, with 11 bases between. Germline V CDR1 and CDR2: LGHNT, FRNRAP. This CDR3 region has 16 residues. CDR3: CASGLAPEGSNQPQHF. The CDR3 DNA reads as TGTGCTAGTGGTTTGGCCCCGGAGGGAAGCAATCAGCCCCAGCATTTT. Based on the CDR3 plus reference TRBV12-5 and TRBJ1-5, the full variable domain is DARVTQTPRHKVTEMGQEVTMRCQPILGHNTVFWYRQTMMQGLELLAYFRNRAPLDDSGMPKDRFSAEMPDATLATLKIQPSEPRDSAVYFCASGLAPEGSNQPQHFGDGTRLSIL.

This clonotype showed up many times. The chain uses TRBV27 and TRBJ2-7; 12 positions agree with TRBD1. V was pared by 7 bases and J by 5 bases, with 9 bases of the junction left unmatched. CDR3 length equals 15 residues. The germline CDR1 and CDR2 sequences are MNHEY and SMNVEV (reference sequence). The CDR3 is CASNPGTGGRDEQYF. CDR3 coding DNA: TGTGCCAGCAATCCCGGGACAGGGGGCCGCGACGAGCAGTACTTC.

This clonotype was seen many times. The J gene is TRBJ1-5, the V gene TRBV7-8, with D maybe TRBD1 (6 bases). In germline, CDR1 is SGHVS, CDR2 FQNEAQ. V lost 2 bases to trimming and J lost 2 bases, with 13 bases between them. The CDR3 length is 16 residues. CDR3 bases: TGTGCCAGCAGCTTATCCAGGGGTGCGGGCAATCAGCCCCAGCATTTT. Protein sequence: CASSLSRGAGNQPQHF.

The CDR3 DNA reads as TGTGCCAGCAGTTACGTAGGACTAGCGGGAGCCTACGAGCAGTACTTC. This translates into CASSYVGLAGAYEQYF. The chain joins TRBV6-8 to TRBJ2-7; the match to TRBD2 covers 13 bases. V was clipped by 2 bases and J by 2 bases; unmatched bases: 3. Germline V lookup: CDR1 MNHGY, CDR2 SAAAGT. The length of the CDR3 is 16 residues.

This clonotype occurred many times. The chain recombines TRBV10-3 with TRBJ1-2; 7 bases fit TRBD1. The CDR3 length is 15 residues. Germline trimming cut 0 bases from V and 3 bases from J; bases unmatched to any gene: 4. CDR1 ENHRY and CDR2 SYGVKD come from the germline V gene. The CDR3 spells CAISESGGAHYGYTF. The CDR3 DNA reads TGTGCCATCAGTGAGTCAGGGGGCGCGCACTATGGCTACACCTTC.

As to this clonotype: Being one base from a much bigger clone, this may be a read error. The rearrangement uses TRBV27 and TRBJ2-3; TRBD2 matches 7 bases. Losses at the gene ends were 7 bases for V and 1 base for J; bases not matched to a gene: 14. Germline CDR1 is MNHEY and CDR2 is SMNVEV (reference sequence). CDR3 size: 17 residues. The CDR3 nucleotides are TGTGCCAGCATTTCCCGCCGGCGCGGGGGTGGCACAGATACGCAGTATTTT. Its protein is CASISRRRGGGTDTQYF.